This is a list of T cell receptor beta chains from one sample in a study of PD-1 blockade in classical Hodgkin lymphoma. Assay used: immunoSEQ multiplex PCR; TCRdb lists only in-frame clones, some missing. The sample lists roughly 18,000 clones; about 66% were seen once. The input for sequencing was peripheral blood mononuclear cells (PBMCs), taken before the second cycle of nivolumab. These TCRs come from a human donor with classical Hodgkin lymphoma. Each CDR3 is given with its conserved first and last residue. Fields, in order: V gene, J gene, D gene, clone size, CDR3 protein, CDR3 DNA. D genes are given only for firm matches. Size is omitted from some rows. Given values are once, few, many or a class for expanded clones.

TRBV27	TRBJ2-5	-	-	CASSFESGRETQYF	TGTGCCAGCAGTTTTGAGTCCGGCCGGGAGACCCAGTACTTC
TRBV11-2	TRBJ2-1	TRBD2	few	CASSFGSGRGNEQFF	TGTGCCAGCAGCTTCGGAAGCGGGAGGGGGAATGAGCAGTTCTTC
TRBV4-2	TRBJ2-3	-	few	CASSLNREDTQYF	TGTGCCAGCAGCCTAAACCGGGAGGATACGCAGTATTTT
TRBV7-9	TRBJ2-1	TRBD2	medium-sized	CASSDSSFRAGVNEQFF	TGTGCCAGCAGCGACTCCAGTTTTCGGGCGGGGGTTAATGAGCAGTTCTTC
TRBV11-2	TRBJ2-7	-	-	CASSLGQGWFEQYF	TGTGCCAGCAGCTTAGGGCAGGGTTGGTTCGAGCAGTACTTC
TRBV19	TRBJ2-1	-	-	CASSPTSSYNEQFF	TGTGCCAGTAGTCCCACTAGCAGCTACAATGAGCAGTTCTTC
TRBV27	TRBJ2-2	TRBD2	-	CASSQASGVNTGELFF	TGTGCCAGCAGTCAAGCTAGCGGGGTAAACACCGGGGAGCTGTTTTTT
TRBV28	TRBJ1-1	-	-	CASSPGLYTEAFF	TGTGCCAGCAGTCCGGGCCTTTACACTGAAGCTTTCTTT
TRBV7-9	TRBJ1-2	TRBD1	-	CASSPRDRGFYGYTF	TGTGCCAGCAGCCCCCGGGACAGGGGGTTCTATGGCTACACCTTC
TRBV18	TRBJ1-4	-	-	CASSAGTNEKLFF	TGTGCCAGCTCAGCAGGTACGAATGAAAAACTGTTTTTT
TRBV9	TRBJ1-3	-	-	CASSVEGSSGNTIYF	TGTGCCAGCAGCGTAGAGGGTAGCTCTGGAAACACCATATATTTT
TRBV10-3	TRBJ2-3	TRBD2	few	CAISESGGRDTQYF	TGTGCCATCAGTGAGTCGGGAGGGCGGGATACGCAGTATTTT
TRBV15	TRBJ2-3	-	-	CATSSRVRISTDTQYF	TGTGCCACCAGCAGTCGGGTCCGGATTAGCACAGATACGCAGTATTTT
TRBV5-1	TRBJ2-3	-	once	CASSLADTQYF	TGCGCCAGCAGCTTGGCAGATACGCAGTATTTT
TRBV19	TRBJ1-5	-	-	CASIPRRGNYQPQHF	TGTGCCAGTATCCCTCGTCGGGGGAACTATCAGCCCCAGCATTTT
TRBV5-6	TRBJ2-1	TRBD2	-	CASSPGLAGGVRNNEQFF	TGTGCCAGCAGCCCGGGACTAGCGGGAGGGGTCCGGAACAATGAGCAGTTCTTC
TRBV10-3	TRBJ2-3	-	-	CAISDAPEGRDTQYF	TGTGCCATCAGTGACGCGCCCGAGGGTCGGGATACGCAGTATTTT
TRBV2	TRBJ2-5	-	-	CASYDSFLLSSQYF	TGTGCCAGCTATGACAGCTTTTTATTATCATCCCAGTACTTC
TRBV18	TRBJ1-1	-	once	CASSPGYGVNTEAFF	TGTGCCAGCTCACCAGGATACGGAGTAAACACTGAAGCTTTCTTT
TRBV10-3	TRBJ2-1	TRBD1	-	CAIRDRGTGNEQFF	TGTGCCATCAGGGACAGGGGTACTGGCAATGAGCAGTTCTTC
TRBV6-4	TRBJ1-1	-	-	CASSDGYRTFF	TGTGCCAGCAGTGACGGCTACAGGACTTTCTTT
TRBV4-1	TRBJ2-1	-	-	CASSHGGSYNEQFF	TGCGCCAGCAGCCACGGGGGATCCTACAATGAGCAGTTCTTC
TRBV4-1	TRBJ2-2	TRBD2	few	CASSQDGLAGDTGELFF	TGCGCCAGCAGCCAAGATGGGCTAGCGGGAGACACCGGGGAGCTGTTTTTT
TRBV6-1	TRBJ2-7	-	once	CASSERGQSYEQYF	TGTGCCAGCAGTGAACGTGGACAGTCCTACGAGCAGTACTTC
TRBV10-3	TRBJ2-3	TRBD2	-	CAISDASGTRDTQYF	TGTGCCATCAGCGACGCATCCGGGACTAGAGATACGCAGTATTTT
TRBV4-1	TRBJ2-7	-	-	CASSQVSDNPDYEQYF	TGCGCCAGCAGCCAAGTCTCTGACAACCCCGACTACGAGCAGTACTTC
TRBV10-2	TRBJ1-5	-	once	CASGSPGLYQPQHF	TGCGCCAGCGGGAGTCCAGGGCTATATCAGCCCCAGCATTTT
TRBV7-9	TRBJ2-7	-	few	CASSQSLTVDF	TGTGCCAGCAGCCAGAGTCTAACGGTGGACTTC
TRBV5-1	TRBJ1-2	TRBD1	few	CASRRDRASYGYTF	TGCGCCAGCAGAAGGGACAGGGCGTCCTATGGCTACACCTTC
TRBV28	TRBJ2-3	TRBD2	once	CASSPRTSGATDTQYF	TGTGCCAGCAGTCCACGGACTAGCGGAGCCACAGATACGCAGTATTTT
TRBV7-9	TRBJ1-2	TRBD1	-	CASSPADRGNGYTF	TGTGCCAGCAGCCCCGCTGACAGGGGTAATGGCTACACCTTC
TRBV2	TRBJ2-5	-	-	CASSSTEVETQYF	TGTGCCAGCAGCTCAACAGAGGTTGAGACCCAGTACTTC
TRBV28	TRBJ2-7	-	-	CASSFGPGWGEQYF	TGTGCCAGCAGTTTTGGTCCCGGTTGGGGCGAGCAGTACTTC
TRBV9	TRBJ2-1	TRBD2	-	CASSVVAGVFSEQFF	TGTGCCAGCAGCGTAGTAGCGGGTGTATTCAGTGAGCAGTTCTTC
TRBV21-1	TRBJ2-5	-	-	CASSKGGFQETQYF	TGTGCCAGCAGCAAAGGCGGGTTTCAAGAGACCCAGTACTTC
TRBV7-3	TRBJ1-2	-	-	CASSADVEVDYTF	TGTGCCAGCAGCGCGGACGTGGAAGTCGACTACACCTTC